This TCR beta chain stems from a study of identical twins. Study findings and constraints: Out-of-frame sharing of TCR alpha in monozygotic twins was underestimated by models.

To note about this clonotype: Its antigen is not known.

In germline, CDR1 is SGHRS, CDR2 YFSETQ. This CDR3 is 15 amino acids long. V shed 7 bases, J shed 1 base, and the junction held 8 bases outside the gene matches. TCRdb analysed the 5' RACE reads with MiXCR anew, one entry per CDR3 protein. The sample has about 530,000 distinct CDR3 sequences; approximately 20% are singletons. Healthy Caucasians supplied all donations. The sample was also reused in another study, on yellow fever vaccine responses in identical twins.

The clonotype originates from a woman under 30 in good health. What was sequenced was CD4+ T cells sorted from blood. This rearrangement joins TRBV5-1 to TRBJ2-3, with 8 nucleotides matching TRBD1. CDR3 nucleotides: TGCGCCAGCCTTCCCACAGGGGGTGGCACAGATACGCAGTATTTT. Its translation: CASLPTGGGTDTQYF.